Shown below are 8 T cell receptor beta chains from a single sample sequenced in a study of T cells in Graves' hyperthyroidism and ophthalmopathy (dated by TCRdb to between 2017 and 2020). Library creation used multiplex PCR. For sequencing, an Illumina HiSeq 2000 was employed. The TCR beta CDR3 regions were amplified from RNA transcripts. For the first round of RT-PCR on the TCR CDR3, the HTBI primer set was used together with the Qiagen OneStep RT-PCR kit. TCRdb reanalyzed the raw reads on its own, using fastp at Q25 for trimming and MiXCR for clone calling, and kept in-frame beta chains. Under each unique CDR3 protein, matching rows form one entry showing the most common genes and DNA. In all, the sample holds about 400,000 distinct CDR3 sequences, and roughly 15% of those were seen once. The ten largest clones add up to about 18% of the sample. Source material: blood. All receptors derive from a woman aged 30 to 39 with Graves' ophthalmopathy.

In DNA form, the CDR3 reads TGTGCCATCAGTGGCGGGGGAGCTAATGAAAAACTGTTTTTT. Protein sequence: CAISGGGANEKLFF. This rearrangement joins TRBV10-3 to TRBJ1-4; tentatively, D is TRBD1 (5 bases). The V end was cut by 4 bases, the J end by 3 bases, with 9 bases between. Germline V gene data show CDR1 as ENHRY and CDR2 as SYGVKD. The CDR3 totals 14 residues.

In this sample, this clonotype turned up many times. The V call is TRBV4-1, the J call TRBJ2-5, with TRBD2 as a possible D gene (6 bases). The length of the CDR3 is 17 residues. Germline V gene data show CDR1 as MGHRA and CDR2 as YSYEKL. Trimming removed 4 bases from V and 1 base from J, with 19 bases in between. This CDR3 reads CASSRPRFRETQETQYF. The CDR3 coding sequence is TGCGCCAGCAGCCGACCGAGGTTCCGGGAGACCCAAGAGACCCAGTACTTC.

The chain links TRBV4-2 to TRBJ2-6; D not certain. The CDR3 has 16 residues. CDR1 LGHNA and CDR2 YNFKEQ come from the germline V gene. V was pared by 1 base and J by 0 bases, with 7 bases between. The CDR3 here is CASSQAHDSGANVLTF. The DNA for the CDR3 is TGTGCCAGCAGCCAAGCGCATGACTCTGGGGCCAACGTCCTGACTTTC.

At least ten counts were recorded for this clonotype. The chain joins TRBV12-3 or TRBV12-4 to TRBJ1-4, with 7 bases aligning to TRBD1. The J segment lost 8 bases and the V segment lost 6 bases, leaving 21 bases of the junction unmatched. The CDR3 runs 18 residues. CDR3 coding DNA: TGTGCCAGCAGCCCGACAGGGCCTACTTTCCGTATTCCCGAAAAACTGTTTTTT. Translating gives CASSPTGPTFRIPEKLFF.

This clonotype was found many times. The chain employs TRBV6-2 or TRBV6-3 and TRBJ1-1; 11 bases fit TRBD1. This CDR3 is 16 amino acids long. The V and J ends lost 5 bases and 0 bases, in that order; junction bases with no gene match: 5. Germline loops: CDR1 MNHEY, CDR2 SVGEGT. In DNA, the CDR3 is TGTGCCAGCAGTACGGGACAGGGGGGAATGAACACTGAAGCTTTCTTT. Its translation: CASSTGQGGMNTEAFF.

Ten or more counts support this clonotype. This rearrangement joins TRBV6-1 to TRBJ1-3; D not resolved. The V end was cut by 5 bases, the J end by 1 base, with 12 bases between. Germline CDR1 MNHNS, CDR2 SASEGT. The CDR3 contains 15 residues. Written as DNA, the CDR3 is TGTGCCAGCAGTCCTCGTCCGAGATCTGGAAACACCATATATTTT. It is translated as CASSPRPRSGNTIYF.

This clonotype appeared many times. The V call is TRBV7-8, the J call TRBJ2-1, with D unclear. CDR3 length: 14 residues. Germline V gene lookup returns CDR1 SGHVS and CDR2 FQNEAQ. Between the trimmed V and J ends, which lost 4 bases and 4 bases, there was a span of 11 bases. CDR3: CASSSTRLYNEQFF. For the CDR3, the DNA is TGTGCCAGCAGCTCCACCCGACTGTACAATGAGCAGTTCTTC.

There are many counts of this clonotype. This chain connects TRBV28 to TRBJ1-4; TRBD1 is a possible D gene (6 bases). The CDR3 runs to 13 residues. Germline loops: CDR1 MDHEN, CDR2 SYDVKM. The V gene lost 6 bases and the J gene lost 8 bases, with 13 bases spanning the gap. Written as DNA, the CDR3 is TGTGCCAGCAGACAGGGACTCTTAGAAAAACTGTTTTTT. This codes for CASRQGLLEKLFF.